These 31 T cell receptor beta chains came from one sample sequenced in a study of shared T cell receptors in the human thymus. Here immunoSEQ multiplex PCR was the method, and the copy in TCRdb shows in-frame clones only, minus some. The sample comprises fewer than 700,000 clones, roughly 90% of which are singletons, and around 0.0099% rests with the top ten. These data were likewise used in another study, on human thymus T cells.

Sequences were obtained from thymocytes. The origin of the receptors is a boy under two years old with a congenital heart defect.

The genes are TRBV6-1 and TRBJ2-1, with TRBD2 as a possible D gene (6 bases). CDR3 size: 15 residues. Germline values: CDR1 MNHNS, CDR2 SASEGT. Trimming removed 6 bases from V and 2 bases from J, with 14 bases in between. For the CDR3, the DNA is TGTGCCAGCAGACCGGGAGTGGGGCCCTACAATGAGCAGTTCTTC. The encoded protein is CASRPGVGPYNEQFF.

The chain links TRBV7-2 to TRBJ2-2; TRBD2 matches 13 bases. The CDR3 is 18 residues long. CDR1 and CDR2 from the germline V gene are SGHTA and FQGNSA. V shed 2 bases, J shed 4 bases, and the junction held 7 bases outside the gene matches. CDR3 residues: CASSLSTSGRAGTGELFF. CDR3 nucleotide sequence: TGTGCCAGCAGCTTAAGTACTAGCGGGAGGGCCGGCACCGGGGAGCTGTTTTTT.

The chain joins TRBV6-5 to TRBJ1-5; 7 bases map to TRBD1. Trimming at V came to 5 bases and at J to 4 bases, leaving 8 bases not matched to a gene. Per the germline V gene, CDR1 is MNHEY and CDR2 is SVGAGI. This CDR3 has 15 residues. The CDR3 DNA reads TGTGCCAGCAGTAAAGGACAGGCCGTGAATCAGCCCCAGCATTTT. This sequence encodes CASSKGQAVNQPQHF.

The gene calls are TRBV27 and TRBJ1-4; D possibly corresponds to TRBD1 (5 bases). This CDR3 has 14 amino acids. Germline CDR1 is MNHEY and CDR2 is SMNVEV (reference sequence). V lost 8 bases to trimming and J lost 4 bases, with 14 bases between them. CDR3 DNA: TGTGCCAGCGGGAGCGGGGACTATAATGAAAAACTGTTTTTT. Translating it yields CASGSGDYNEKLFF.

The J gene is TRBJ2-7, the V gene TRBV29-1; D possibly corresponds to TRBD2 (5 bases). This CDR3 contains 13 residues. V shed 3 bases and J shed 3 bases, with 12 bases lying between them. Germline CDR1 and CDR2: SQVTM and ANQGSEA. The CDR3 here is CSVEAGRNYEQYF. The CDR3 DNA sequence: TGCAGCGTTGAGGCGGGTAGAAACTACGAGCAGTACTTC.

The V and J genes are TRBV27 and TRBJ1-5, with D perhaps TRBD1 (6 bases). The CDR3 runs 14 residues. From germline, CDR1 is MNHEY and CDR2 SMNVEV (reference sequence). CDR3 nucleotide sequence: TGTGTGACCTCGGGGGGGGCGGGGAATCAGCCCCAGCATTTT. Protein: CVTSGGAGNQPQHF.

The chain combines TRBV4-3 with TRBJ2-6; perhaps TRBD1 as D (6 bases). This CDR3 has 18 amino acids. Trimming shortened V by 1 base and J by 0 bases, and 13 bases separated the two germline ends. Germline V gene sequence: CDR1 LGHNA, CDR2 YSLEER. The CDR3 region has the DNA TGCGCCAGCAGCCAAGCTAGGACAGCGGACTCTGGGGCCAACGTCCTGACTTTC. It specifies CASSQARTADSGANVLTF.

CDR3 amino acids: CASSVADCEAFF. DNA of the CDR3: TGTGCCAGCAGCGTAGCAGACTGTGAAGCTTTCTTT. The gene calls are TRBV9 and TRBJ1-1; D unclear. V dropped 0 bases and J dropped 7 bases, with 7 bases sitting between them. The CDR3 spans 12 residues. CDR1 and CDR2 (germline): SGDLS, YYNGEE. The full variable domain, its missing parts supplied by reference TRBV9 and TRBJ1-1, is DSGVTQTPKHLITATGQRVTLRCSPRSGDLSVYWYQQSLDQGLQFLIQYYNGEERAKGNILERFSAQQFPDLHSELNLSSLELGDSALYFCASSVADCEAFFGQGTRLTVV.

This rearrangement joins TRBV5-1 to TRBJ2-7, with D possibly being TRBD1 (6 bases). Trimming removed 4 bases from V and 5 bases from J, with 16 bases in between. The CDR3 runs to 14 residues. CDR1 SGHRS and CDR2 YFSETQ come from the germline V gene. DNA for the CDR3: TGCGCCAGCAGCCGCGGCAGGGGAGCCCACGAGCAGTACTTC. Its protein is CASSRGRGAHEQYF.

The V gene is TRBV5-1, the J gene TRBJ2-1; weak D call: TRBD2 (6 bases). The CDR3 extends over 18 amino acids. Trimming pared 3 bases from V and 7 bases from J, leaving 26 bases between. Germline values: CDR1 SGHRS, CDR2 YFSETQ. This CDR3 reads CASSSNPPGTPPTNEQFF. CDR3 nucleotide sequence: TGCGCCAGCAGCTCCAACCCTCCCGGGACTCCTCCTACTAATGAGCAGTTCTTC. The entire variable domain, with the rest obtained from reference TRBV5-1 and TRBJ2-1, is as follows: KAGVTQTPRYLIKTRGQQVTLSCSPISGHRSVSWYQQTPGQGLQFLFEYFSETQRNKGNFPGRFSGRQFSNSRSEMNVSTLELGDSALYLCASSSNPPGTPPTNEQFFGPGTRLTVL.

The V and J genes are TRBV19 and TRBJ2-1; TRBD2 matches at 7 bases. The CDR3 sequence is 15 residues long. The germline CDR1 and CDR2 sequences are LNHDA and SQIVND (reference sequence). V lost 3 bases, J lost 3 bases, and 5 bases stayed unmatched. The CDR3 sequence: CASSIHGGIYNEQFF. The DNA for the CDR3 is TGTGCCAGTAGTATTCACGGGGGGATCTACAATGAGCAGTTCTTC. Looking up the rest from reference TRBV19 and TRBJ2-1 gives the full variable domain: DGGITQSPKYLFRKEGQNVTLSCEQNLNHDAMYWYRQDPGQGLRLIYYSQIVNDFQKGDIAEGYSVSREKKESFPLTVTSAQKNPTAFYLCASSIHGGIYNEQFFGPGTRLTVL.

The chain recombines TRBV4-3 with TRBJ1-2; 7 nucleotides match TRBD1. Germline-derived CDR1 and CDR2 are LGHNA and YSLEER. This CDR3 has 14 amino acids. J lost 6 bases, V lost 1 base, and 5 bases had no gene match. This CDR3 is CASSQADRVDGYTF. The CDR3, as DNA: TGCGCCAGCAGCCAAGCCGACAGGGTAGATGGCTACACCTTC.

The rearrangement joins TRBV18 to TRBJ2-4, with 10 bases that match TRBD2. V was pared by 2 bases and J by 6 bases, with 13 bases of the junction left unmatched. The germline gives CDR1 KGHSH, CDR2 LQKENI. CDR3 length: 18 residues. In DNA form, the CDR3 reads TGTGCCAGCTCACCAGCCCTAGCGGGAGTCGCCAAAGGAAACATTCAGTACTTC. This codes for CASSPALAGVAKGNIQYF.

J is TRBJ2-5 and V is TRBV5-6; tentatively, D is TRBD1 (6 bases). The CDR3 extends over 16 amino acids. Germline CDR1 SGHDT, CDR2 YYEEEE. V shed 2 bases and J shed 5 bases, with 19 bases lying between them. This chain's CDR3 is CASSLVTGRMVETQYF. In DNA form, the CDR3 reads TGTGCCAGCAGCTTAGTAACAGGGAGAATGGTGGAGACCCAGTACTTC.

The chain couples TRBV7-8 to TRBJ2-7; TRBD2 matches at 11 bases. Germline trimming cut 7 bases from V and 2 bases from J; bases unmatched to any gene: 4. The length of the CDR3 is 14 residues. Germline V CDR1 and CDR2: SGHVS, FQNEAQ. The CDR3 DNA sequence: TGTGCCAGCACCCTAGCGGGAGGCCCCTACGAGCAGTACTTC. It is translated as CASTLAGGPYEQYF.

The V gene is TRBV1, the J gene TRBJ2-7; the D segment call TRBD2 is taken from the table without a DNA check. TRBV1 is labeled a pseudogene. The CDR3 runs to 17 residues. DNA for the CDR3: TGCACCAGCAGCCAAGATGGAATAGCGGGAACCGGGTACGAGCAGTACTTC. This gives the protein CTSSQDGIAGTGYEQYF.

This CDR3 reads CASSWAGRGYEQYF. The CDR3 bases are TGTGCCAGCAGTTGGGCGGGGAGGGGTTACGAGCAGTACTTC. The chain links TRBV6-5 to TRBJ2-7, with 7 nucleotides matching TRBD2. The CDR3 length is 14 residues. The ends lost 4 bases at V and 4 bases at J; junction bases unmatched: 7. Germline assignment: CDR1 MNHEY and CDR2 SVGAGI.

This sequence joins TRBV7-8 and TRBJ2-7; 9 bases match TRBD1. The V gene's germline CDR1 is SGHVS and CDR2 FQNEAQ. V was clipped by 4 bases and J by 5 bases; unmatched bases: 9. The CDR3 is made up of 15 amino acids. CDR3 amino acids: CASSSRDRALHEQYF. The CDR3 DNA sequence: TGTGCCAGCAGCTCTCGGGACAGGGCCCTCCACGAGCAGTACTTC. The full variable domain, its missing parts supplied by reference TRBV7-8 and TRBJ2-7, is GAGVSQSPRYKVAKRGQDVALRCDPISGHVSLFWYQQALGQGPEFLTYFQNEAQLDKSGLPSDRFFAERPEGSVSTLKIQRTQQEDSAVYLCASSSRDRALHEQYFGPGTRLTVT.

The chain links TRBV5-1 to TRBJ2-5; TRBD1 matches 7 bases. This CDR3 has 16 amino acids. V was pared by 4 bases and J by 5 bases, with 14 bases of the junction left unmatched. Germline CDR1 and CDR2: SGHRS and YFSETQ. CDR3 amino acids: CASSVQGSLKGETQYF. DNA of the CDR3: TGCGCCAGCAGCGTACAGGGGTCACTTAAGGGGGAGACCCAGTACTTC.

The rearrangement joins TRBV20-1 to TRBJ1-3; no reliable D call. V was pared by 5 bases and J by 3 bases, with 5 bases between. Germline loops: CDR1 DFQATT, CDR2 SNEGSKA (reference sequence). The CDR3 loop spans 11 amino acids. This CDR3 reads CSASVGNTIYF. The CDR3 DNA follows: TGCAGTGCTTCAGTTGGAAACACCATATATTTT.

The CDR3 DNA follows: TGTGCCAGCAGCTTGGGACCCAGCGGTCCAGATACGCAGTATTTT. This translates into CASSLGPSGPDTQYF. V and J are TRBV5-4 and TRBJ2-3; D might be TRBD2 (5 bases). V gave up 0 bases and J gave up 4 bases, with 12 bases separating them. The CDR3 contains 15 residues. Germline V CDR1 and CDR2: SGHNT, YYREEE (reference sequence).

CDR3 bases: TGTGCCAGCACCGACAGGGCCTACGAGCAGTACTTC. Translating it yields CASTDRAYEQYF. The gene calls are TRBV6-1 and TRBJ2-7, with 7 bases aligning to TRBD1. The V and J ends lost 7 bases and 2 bases, in that order; junction bases with no gene match: 2. Germline values: CDR1 MNHNS, CDR2 SASEGT. This CDR3 has 12 residues.

The V and J genes are TRBV6-4 and TRBJ2-1, with TRBD1 identical over 9 bases. This CDR3 has 14 residues. The germline CDR1 and CDR2 sequences are MRHNA and SNTAGT. Unmatched junction bases numbered 5, after V lost 3 bases and J lost 8 bases. The CDR3 coding sequence is TGTGCCAGCAGTGAAGGGACAGGGACGCATGAGCAGTTCTTC. It encodes CASSEGTGTHEQFF.

The rearrangement uses TRBV6-1 and TRBJ2-1, with TRBD2 matching 9 bases. Germline V CDR1 and CDR2: MNHNS, SASEGT. The CDR3 extends over 19 amino acids. V was clipped by 0 bases and J by 6 bases; unmatched bases: 15. Here the CDR3 DNA reads TGTGCCAGCAGTGAAGCTTCCAGGGTAGGAGCGGGAGGCCCCAATGAGCAGTTCTTC. Translation gives CASSEASRVGAGGPNEQFF.

This chain links TRBV6-5 with TRBJ1-2; TRBD1 agrees at 11 bases. This CDR3 region has 15 residues. The germline gives CDR1 MNHEY, CDR2 SVGAGI. J lost 8 bases, V lost 4 bases, and 9 bases had no gene match. CDR3 coding DNA: TGTGCCAGCAGTTCCGGGACAGGGGGAAAAGGAGGCTACACCTTC. Its protein product is CASSSGTGGKGGYTF.

Regarding this clone: Distinct nucleotide sequences in the sample also encode this CDR3. CDR3 loop: CASSPREGQETQYF. CDR3 sequence (DNA): TGCGCCAGCAGCCCACGGGAGGGCCAAGAGACCCAGTACTTC. V is TRBV4-3 and J is TRBJ2-5; TRBD2 matches at 8 bases. This CDR3 contains 14 residues. The ends lost 4 bases at V and 1 base at J; junction bases unmatched: 2. Germline-derived CDR1 and CDR2 are LGHNA and YSLEER.

The V call is TRBV4-1, the J call TRBJ2-7; 10 bases match TRBD1. The CDR3 contains 15 residues. Per germline, CDR1 MGHRA and CDR2 YSYEKL. V dropped 0 bases and J dropped 3; count of bases not matched to a gene: 2. CDR3 coding DNA: TGCGCCAGCAGCCAAGAGGGGACAGGGGTCTACGAGCAGTACTTC. Translating it yields CASSQEGTGVYEQYF.

V usage is TRBV7-8 and J usage is TRBJ2-7; D perhaps matches TRBD1 (6 bases). CDR1 SGHVS and CDR2 FQNEAQ come from the germline V gene. Trimming stripped 5 bases from V and 1 base from J, with 15 bases between. The CDR3 extends over 15 amino acids. The CDR3 region is CASSPSLTGSYEQYF. The CDR3 DNA reads TGTGCCAGCAGCCCGAGTCTGACAGGATCCTACGAGCAGTACTTC.

The chain has TRBV2 and TRBJ2-5; D is uncertain. Germline values: CDR1 SNHLY, CDR2 FYNNEI. V was trimmed by 6 bases and J by 4 bases, leaving 12 bases between them. The CDR3 consists of 13 residues. The CDR3 loop reads CASRSSDRETQYF. The CDR3 bases are TGTGCCAGCAGGAGTAGTGATAGAGAGACCCAGTACTTC.

The rearrangement joins TRBV7-9 to TRBJ2-5, with D tentatively TRBD2 (6 bases). Germline loops: CDR1 SEHNR, CDR2 FQNEAQ (reference sequence). V lost 2 bases to trimming and J lost 4 bases, with 23 bases between them. The CDR3 is 18 amino acids. The CDR3 loop reads CASSLRGGAQLRGETQYF. Written as DNA, the CDR3 is TGTGCCAGCAGCTTAAGGGGCGGGGCCCAGCTAAGGGGAGAGACCCAGTACTTC.

The chain carries TRBV5-6 and TRBJ1-2; perhaps TRBD1 as D (6 bases). Germline CDR1 reads SGHDT; CDR2 reads YYEEEE. The CDR3 extends over 15 amino acids. V lost 1 base and J 4 bases, leaving 14 bases between the germline ends. The CDR3 bases are TGTGCCAGCAGCTTGCGGCAGGGGCCGATCTATGGCTACACCTTC. It encodes CASSLRQGPIYGYTF.